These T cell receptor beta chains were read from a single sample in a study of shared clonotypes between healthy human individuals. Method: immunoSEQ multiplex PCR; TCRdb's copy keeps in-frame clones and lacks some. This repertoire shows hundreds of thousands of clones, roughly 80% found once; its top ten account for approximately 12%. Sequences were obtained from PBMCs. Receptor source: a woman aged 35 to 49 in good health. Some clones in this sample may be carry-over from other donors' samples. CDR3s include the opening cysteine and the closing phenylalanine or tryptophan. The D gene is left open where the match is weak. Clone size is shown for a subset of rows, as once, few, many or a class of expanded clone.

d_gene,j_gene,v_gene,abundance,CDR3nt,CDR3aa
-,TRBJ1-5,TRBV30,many,TGTGCCTGGAGTCGAGGAGTTGGTGGCAATCAGCCCCAGCATTTT,CAWSRGVGGNQPQHF
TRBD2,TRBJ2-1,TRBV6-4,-,TGTGCCAGCAGTGAAAGGCTAGCGGGATGGAATGAGCAGTTCTTC,CASSERLAGWNEQFF
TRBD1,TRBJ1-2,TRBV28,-,TGTGCCAGCAGAGAACAGGGGGACGGCTACACCTTC,CASREQGDGYTF
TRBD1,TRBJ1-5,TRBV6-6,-,TGTGCCACACAGGGGACGGAGGGCTATAGCGATCAGCCCCAGCATTTT,CATQGTEGYSDQPQHF
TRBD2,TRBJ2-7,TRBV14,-,TGTGCCAGCAGCGCGGGACTACGGTACGAGCAGTACTTC,CASSAGLRYEQYF
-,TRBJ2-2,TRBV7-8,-,TGTGCCAGCAGCTTAAGGCAGCCCGGGGAGCTGTTTTTT,CASSLRQPGELFF
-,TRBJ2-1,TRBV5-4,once,TGTGCCAGCAGCTTGGCGGGAGCCTACAATGAGCAGTTCTTC,CASSLAGAYNEQFF
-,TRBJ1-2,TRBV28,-,TGTGCCAGCAGTTTGCTTCCGGGTGGGGTTGGTGGCTACACCTTC,CASSLLPGGVGGYTF
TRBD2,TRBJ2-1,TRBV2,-,TGTGCCATCCTCCTGACTAGCGGGCCTTACAATGAGCAGTTCTTC,CAILLTSGPYNEQFF
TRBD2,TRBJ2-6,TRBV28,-,TGTGCCAGCAGAGGACTAGCGGGAGTATCTGGGGCCAACGTCCTGACTTTC,CASRGLAGVSGANVLTF
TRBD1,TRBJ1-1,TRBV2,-,TGTGCCAGCAGGAGGGACAGGGGAGGAACTGAAGCTTTCTTT,CASRRDRGGTEAFF
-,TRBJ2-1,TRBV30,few,TGTGCCTGGAGGTTAGCGGGACAGACCTGGAATGAGCAGTTCTTC,CAWRLAGQTWNEQFF
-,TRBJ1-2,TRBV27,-,TGTGCCAGCAGGCCAATGGGGGGCCTGGCCTATGGCTACACCTTC,CASRPMGGLAYGYTF
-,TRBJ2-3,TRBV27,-,TGTGCCAGCAGCGGGGCCGCAGATACGCAGTATTTT,CASSGAADTQYF
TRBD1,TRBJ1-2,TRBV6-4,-,TGTGCCAGCAGTCCTGGGACAGGGGATCACTATGGCTACACCTTC,CASSPGTGDHYGYTF
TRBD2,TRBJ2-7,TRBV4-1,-,TGCGCCAGCAGCCAACTCCTAGCGGGTGCCTACGAGCAGTACTTC,CASSQLLAGAYEQYF
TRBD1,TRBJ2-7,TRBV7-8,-,TGTGCCAGCAGCCCTATAGGACAGGGTCTGGACGAGCAGTACTTC,CASSPIGQGLDEQYF
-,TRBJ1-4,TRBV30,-,TGTGCCTGGAGTGTAAATAATGAAAAACTGTTTTTT,CAWSVNNEKLFF
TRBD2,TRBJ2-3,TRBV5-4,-,TGTGCCAGCAGTACGACTAGCGGGAGCACAGATACGCAGTATTTT,CASSTTSGSTDTQYF
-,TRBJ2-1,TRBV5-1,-,TGCGCCAGCAGCTGGTTCGACCCGCGAACTAATGAGCAGTTCTTC,CASSWFDPRTNEQFF
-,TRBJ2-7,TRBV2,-,TGTGCCAGCAGTTTGACCCCGCCGCCGGGTGGGCAGTACTTC,CASSLTPPPGGQYF
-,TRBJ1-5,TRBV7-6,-,TGTGCCAGCAGCTTAGAGGGACATATCAATCAGCCCCAGCATTTT,CASSLEGHINQPQHF
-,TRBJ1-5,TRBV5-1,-,TGCGCCAGCAGCTCCGACAATTTAAATCAGCCCCAGCATTTT,CASSSDNLNQPQHF
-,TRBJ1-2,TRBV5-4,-,TGTGCCAGCAGCTTGACAGCCGTCGATGGCTACACCTTC,CASSLTAVDGYTF
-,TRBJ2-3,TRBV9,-,TGTGCCAGCAGCGTAGGTCCGCGCACAGATACGCAGTATTTT,CASSVGPRTDTQYF
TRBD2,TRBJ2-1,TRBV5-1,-,TGCGCCAGCAGCCCCCCTAGCGGGAGTAATGAGCAGTTCTTC,CASSPPSGSNEQFF
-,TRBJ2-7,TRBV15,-,TGTGCCACCAGCGGATCACTAGCCGCCTCCTACGAGCAGTACTTC,CATSGSLAASYEQYF
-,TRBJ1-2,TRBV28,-,TGTGCCAGCACAGGGGCCAGGGGCTACACCTTC,CASTGARGYTF
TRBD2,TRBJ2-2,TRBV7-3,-,TGTGCCAGCAGCGAACCGGGACTAGGTGCCGGGGAGCTGTTTTTT,CASSEPGLGAGELFF
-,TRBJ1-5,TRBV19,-,TGTGCCAGTAGCGGTGACAGTAATCAGCCCCAGCATTTT,CASSGDSNQPQHF
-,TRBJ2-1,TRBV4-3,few,TGCGCCAGCAGCCAAGATCGGGAGACCTACAATGAGCAGTTCTTC,CASSQDRETYNEQFF
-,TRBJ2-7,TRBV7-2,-,TGTGCCAGCAGCTTATATGTGGATCAGGTTGGGGTTTCCGAGCAGTACTTC,CASSLYVDQVGVSEQYF
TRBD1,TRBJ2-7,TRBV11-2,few,TGTGCCAGCAGCTCAGGACAGGGGCTCTACGAGCAGTACTTC,CASSSGQGLYEQYF
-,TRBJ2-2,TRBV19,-,TGTGCCAGTAGGGGATTGTCGAACACCGGGGAGCTGTTTTTT,CASRGLSNTGELFF
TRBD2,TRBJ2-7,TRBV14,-,TGTGCCAGCAGCCTTACTAGCGGTCCCTACGAGCAGTACTTC,CASSLTSGPYEQYF
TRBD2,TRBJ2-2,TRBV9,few,TGTGCCAGCAGCGTAGACCCCCCCGCTAGCGGGACCGGGGAGCTGTTTTTT,CASSVDPPASGTGELFF
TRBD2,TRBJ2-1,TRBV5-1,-,TGCGCCAGCGCTTCGGAAGCGGGAGTGAGGAATGAGCAGTTCTTC,CASASEAGVRNEQFF
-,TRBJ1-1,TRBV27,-,TGTGCCAGCAGTACAATTACAGGGATAGAAGCTTTCTTT,CASSTITGIEAFF
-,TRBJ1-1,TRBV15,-,TGTGCCACCAGCAGAGTGGTGGGGAACACTGAAGCTTTCTTT,CATSRVVGNTEAFF
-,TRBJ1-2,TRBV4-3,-,TGCGCCAGCAGCGACCCCTTGAAGCTAGAAGACGGCTACACCTTC,CASSDPLKLEDGYTF
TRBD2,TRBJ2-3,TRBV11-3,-,TGTGCCAACAGCTCCCGGACTAGCGGGACGGGTAGGCAGTATTTT,CANSSRTSGTGRQYF
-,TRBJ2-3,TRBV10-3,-,TGTGCCATCGAAACAGAGGGGACAGATACGCAGTATTTT,CAIETEGTDTQYF
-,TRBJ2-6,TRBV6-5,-,TGTGCCAGCAGTTTTAGACGCTCTGGGGCCAACGTCCTGACTTTC,CASSFRRSGANVLTF
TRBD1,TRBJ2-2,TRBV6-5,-,TGTGCCAGCAGTTATCGGGACAGGGCGTACACCGGGGAGCTGTTTTTT,CASSYRDRAYTGELFF
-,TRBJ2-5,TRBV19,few,TGTGCCAGACTTCCCACCCGGACGGCGGTAGGCCAAGAGACCCAGTACTTC,CARLPTRTAVGQETQYF
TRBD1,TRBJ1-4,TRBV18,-,TGTGCCAGCTCATCGGGACAGGGCAACGAAAAACTGTTTTTT,CASSSGQGNEKLFF
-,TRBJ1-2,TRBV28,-,TGTGCCAGCAGTCCTAGCCCTGACATTTACTATGGCTACACCTTC,CASSPSPDIYYGYTF
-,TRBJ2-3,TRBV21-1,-,TGTGCCAGCAGCAAAGGGACCTACACAGATACGCAGTATTTT,CASSKGTYTDTQYF
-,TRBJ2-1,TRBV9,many,TGTGCCAGCAGCCCAGGAATCAGGGCTGGGGACAATGAGCAGTTCTTC,CASSPGIRAGDNEQFF
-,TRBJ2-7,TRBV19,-,TGTGCCAGCCGACCTCCGGGGGGCTCTTCCTACGAGCAGTACTTC,CASRPPGGSSYEQYF
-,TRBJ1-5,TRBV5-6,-,TGTGCCAGCAGCTTGGGAGTGGAGGGTAGACAGCCCCAGCATTTT,CASSLGVEGRQPQHF
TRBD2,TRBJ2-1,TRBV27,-,TGTGCCAGCAGTTTATCCCTAGCGGGAGGGCCTGGGCTGTTCTTC,CASSLSLAGGPGLFF